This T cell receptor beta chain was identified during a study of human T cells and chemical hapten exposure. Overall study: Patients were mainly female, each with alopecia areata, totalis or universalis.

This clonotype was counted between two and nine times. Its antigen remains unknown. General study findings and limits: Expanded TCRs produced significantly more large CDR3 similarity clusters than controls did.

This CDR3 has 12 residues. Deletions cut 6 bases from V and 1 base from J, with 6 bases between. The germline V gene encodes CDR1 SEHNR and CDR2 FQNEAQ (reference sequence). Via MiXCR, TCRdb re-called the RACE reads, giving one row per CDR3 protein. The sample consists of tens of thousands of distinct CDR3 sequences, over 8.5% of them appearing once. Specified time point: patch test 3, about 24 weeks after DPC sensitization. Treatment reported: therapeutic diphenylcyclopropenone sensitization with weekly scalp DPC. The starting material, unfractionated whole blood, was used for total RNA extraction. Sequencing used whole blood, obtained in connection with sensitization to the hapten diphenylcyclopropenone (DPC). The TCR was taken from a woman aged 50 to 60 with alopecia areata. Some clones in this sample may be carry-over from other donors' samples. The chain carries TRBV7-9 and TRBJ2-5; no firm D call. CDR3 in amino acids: CASRTFQETQYF. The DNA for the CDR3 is TGTGCCAGCAGAACATTCCAAGAGACCCAGTACTTC.